Following are 15 T cell receptor beta chains from one sample sequenced in a study of T-cell reconstitution after alpha-beta-depleted transplantation in children (dated by TCRdb to the mid-2010s). Receptor amplification or capture employed PCR. TCRdb shows the sequencer as Illumina HiSeq 2500. TCR libraries were prepared with molecular barcoding, using unique molecular identifiers to normalize TCRbeta repertoire quantification. TCRdb cleaned the public reads at Q25 with fastp, built clones with MiXCR and kept in-frame beta chains. Each CDR3 protein gets just one entry, which takes the most common genes and DNA from the rows behind it. The sample table shows more than 200,000 distinct CDR3 sequences, and around a sixth are seen once. About two fifths of the sample is held by the ten biggest clonotypes. Taken with the paper, the label for treatment or condition translates to: allogeneic hematopoietic cell transplantation with graft depleted of TCRalphabeta T cells and CD19 B cells.

The material sequenced was PBMCs, mostly from graft donor cells, taken 360 days after TCRalphabeta/CD19-depleted stem cell transplant. The source of these receptors is a male patient under 10 years old who had a stem cell transplant for acute lymphoblastic leukemia, so the T cells may come from the graft donor.

The chain recombines TRBV24-1 with TRBJ1-2; D gene unclear. Trimming shortened V by 1 base and J by 5 bases, and 16 bases separated the two germline ends. The germline gives CDR1 KGHDR, CDR2 SFDVKD. The CDR3 has 16 amino acids. The DNA for the CDR3 is TGTGCCACCAGTGATTTCTTTACAGACGATGTTTATGGCTACACCTTC. This encodes CATSDFFTDDVYGYTF.

This clonotype has only a few counts. This chain uses TRBV28 with TRBJ2-7; 9 nucleotides match TRBD1. Losses at the gene ends were 5 bases for V and 1 base for J; bases not matched to a gene: 6. The CDR3 length is 15 residues. CDR1 MDHEN and CDR2 SYDVKM come from the germline V gene. CDR3 residues: CASSPAGQGSYEQYF. The CDR3 bases are TGTGCCAGCAGTCCCGCCGGACAGGGGTCCTACGAGCAGTACTTC.

This clonotype was seen a handful of times. The V gene is TRBV5-1, the J gene TRBJ2-1; 13 bases fit TRBD2. V lost 3 bases to trimming and J lost 5 bases; unmatched junction nucleotides: 2. CDR3 length equals 15 residues. Germline CDR1 reads SGHRS; CDR2 reads YFSETQ. The CDR3 region has the DNA TGCGCCAGCAGCTGGGGACTAGCGGGGCACAATGAGCAGTTCTTC. This translates into CASSWGLAGHNEQFF.

This clonotype was recorded a few times. The chain joins TRBV18 to TRBJ2-7; 13 nucleotides agree with TRBD2. The CDR3 has 16 amino acids. With V trimmed by 3 bases and J by 2 bases, 4 bases remained unmatched. Per the germline V gene, CDR1 is KGHSH and CDR2 is LQKENI. CDR3 in amino acids: CASSPRTSGGTYEQYF. CDR3 DNA: TGTGCCAGCTCACCTCGGACTAGCGGGGGAACCTACGAGCAGTACTTC.

This chain joins TRBV12-3 or TRBV12-4 and TRBJ1-1, with 10 bases lining up with TRBD1. V shed 6 bases, J shed 4 bases, and the junction held 8 bases outside the gene matches. The CDR3 loop spans 15 amino acids. The CDR3, as DNA: TGTGCCAGCAGATTCCGGGACAGGGGTACCACTGAAGCTTTCTTT. This translates into CASRFRDRGTTEAFF.

This clonotype was detected a few times. The V and J genes are TRBV7-9 and TRBJ1-1, with D perhaps matching TRBD1 (6 bases). This CDR3 comprises 12 residues. Germline V gene data show CDR1 as SEHNR and CDR2 as FQNEAQ (reference sequence). Trimming cost V 5 bases and J 10 bases, with 14 bases left between them. CDR3 DNA: TGTGCCAGCAGCCCACAGGGTCGAGTAGCTTTCTTT. Encoded protein: CASSPQGRVAFF.

The V gene is TRBV4-2, the J gene TRBJ2-3; 11 bases agree with TRBD1. Losses at the gene ends were 3 bases for V and 5 bases for J; bases not matched to a gene: 7. The CDR3 extends over 16 amino acids. Germline CDR1 is LGHNA and CDR2 is YNFKEQ. CDR3 in amino acids: CASSHEDRGRGDTQYF. For the CDR3, the DNA is TGTGCCAGCAGCCATGAGGACAGGGGGCGAGGAGATACGCAGTATTTT.

This rearrangement joins TRBV20-1 to TRBJ2-7; 10 bases align to TRBD1. The germline V gene encodes CDR1 DFQATT and CDR2 SNEGSKA (reference sequence). V was pared by 5 bases and J by 5 bases, with 9 bases of the junction left unmatched. CDR3 size: 14 residues. CDR3 coding DNA: TGCAGTGCTCAAAGGCGGGACAGGGGCGACGAGCAGTACTTC. Protein product: CSAQRRDRGDEQYF.

The chain uses TRBV18 and TRBJ1-2; 9 nucleotides line up with TRBD1. The CDR3 length is 15 residues. Trimming at V came to 3 bases and at J to 10 bases, leaving 12 bases not matched to a gene. Germline V gene data show CDR1 as KGHSH and CDR2 as LQKENI. CDR3 amino acids: CASSPPGTGRSDYTF. DNA of the CDR3: TGTGCCAGCTCACCCCCAGGGACAGGGAGGAGCGACTACACCTTC.

The chain combines TRBV5-6 with TRBJ1-1; D not resolved. The length of the CDR3 is 16 residues. V was trimmed by 1 base and J by 1 base, leaving 14 bases between them. From germline, CDR1 is SGHDT and CDR2 YYEEEE. Here the CDR3 DNA reads TGTGCCAGCAGCTTGATAGTGGCTCCGGAGAACACTGAAGCTTTCTTT. It encodes CASSLIVAPENTEAFF.

J is TRBJ1-1 and V is TRBV7-2, with a tentative D call TRBD1 (5 bases). The V end was cut by 8 bases, the J end by 0 bases, with 13 bases between. The length of the CDR3 is 14 residues. CDR1 and CDR2 from the germline V gene are SGHTA and FQGNSA. CDR3 sequence (DNA): TGTGCCAGCTCAAGGGGTAGGGTGAACACTGAAGCTTTCTTT. Protein: CASSRGRVNTEAFF.

The rearrangement links TRBV18 to TRBJ1-5, with D perhaps matching TRBD1 (5 bases). In germline, CDR1 is KGHSH, CDR2 LQKENI. V was shortened by 1 base and J by 5 bases, with 12 bases between the two germline ends. The CDR3 spans 15 residues. The DNA of the CDR3 is TGTGCCAGCTCACCACTGGGGAGGGGCCATCAGCCCCAGCATTTT. This translates into CASSPLGRGHQPQHF.

This clonotype was observed a handful of times. V and J are TRBV12-3 or TRBV12-4 and TRBJ1-2, with D possibly TRBD1 on 5 matching bases. V lost 5 bases and J 7 bases, leaving 14 bases between the germline ends. CDR3 length: 13 residues. The CDR3 sequence is CASSPRVIAGYTF. The DNA of the CDR3 is TGTGCCAGCAGTCCCAGGGTAATCGCTGGCTACACCTTC.

The J gene is TRBJ2-1, the V gene TRBV5-1, with D perhaps TRBD1 (6 bases). The V gene's germline CDR1 is SGHRS and CDR2 YFSETQ. The CDR3 runs to 15 residues. V was trimmed by 0 bases and J by 0 bases, leaving 7 bases between them. The CDR3 sequence is CASSLDRVSYNEQFF. DNA for the CDR3: TGCGCCAGCAGCTTGGACAGGGTCTCCTACAATGAGCAGTTCTTC.

V and J are TRBV14 and TRBJ2-7; possible D gene TRBD2, 6 bases. Germline V lookup: CDR1 SGHDN, CDR2 FVKESK. The CDR3 is 12 residues long. The V and J ends lost 1 base and 9 bases respectively, with 10 bases between them. The CDR3 reads CASSQGGGAQYF. CDR3 sequence (DNA): TGTGCCAGCAGCCAAGGTGGCGGGGCGCAGTACTTC. The full variable domain, completed using reference TRBV14 and TRBJ2-7, is EAGVTQFPSHSVIEKGQTVTLRCDPISGHDNLYWYRRVMGKEIKFLLHFVKESKQDESGMPNNRFLAERTGGTYSTLKVQPAELEDSGVYFCASSQGGGAQYFGPGTRLTVT.